This is a list of T cell receptor beta chains from one sample in a study of blood T cell repertoires in COVID-19. Assay: immunoSEQ multiplex PCR; the TCRdb copy retains only in-frame clones and omits some. Seen here are about 110,000 clones, roughly 85% observed once, and the top ten hold roughly 1.4%. The sequenced sample consisted of peripheral blood. The receptors derive from a middle-aged man with acute or convalescent COVID-19. Each CDR3 is given with its conserved first and last residue. The D gene is left open where the match is weak. The size of a clone is reported for some rows only, either as once, few or many, or as a class for expanded clones.

15,TRBV6-6,.,TRBJ1-5,TRBD1,TGTGCCAGCAGCTCCACAGGGGGTGGCAATCAGCCCCAGCATTTT,CASSSTGGGNQPQHF
16,TRBV27,.,TRBJ1-6,.,TGTGCCAGCAGTTCGGGGAGGGACGTTCTGAATTCACCCCTCCACTTT,CASSSGRDVLNSPLHF
14,TRBV6-5,.,TRBJ1-1,.,TGTGCCAGCGCCCGATGGCAGGGGAACACTGAAGCTTTCTTT,CASARWQGNTEAFF
16,TRBV10-3,.,TRBJ2-5,TRBD2,TGTGCCATCAGTGAGAGGGTAGCGGGAGGTGGAGAGACCCAGTACTTC,CAISERVAGGGETQYF
16,TRBV4-2,.,TRBJ2-5,TRBD2,TGTGCCAGCAGCCAAGAGTGGACACCGGGGGGGGAGACCCAGTACTTC,CASSQEWTPGGETQYF
14,TRBV25-1,.,TRBJ1-2,TRBD1,TGTGCCAGCAGGGGACAGCCCCACGGCGGTGGCTACACCTTC,CASRGQPHGGGYTF
16,TRBV4-2,.,TRBJ2-4,.,TGTGCCAGCAGCCAAGAATCGGGCGGGACCAAAAACATTCAGTACTTC,CASSQESGGTKNIQYF
15,TRBV9,.,TRBJ2-1,.,TGTGCCAGCAGTTCCTCGGACCGGGATTTCCATGAGCAGTTCTTC,CASSSSDRDFHEQFF
14,TRBV28,.,TRBJ1-4,TRBD1,TGTGCCAGCGCCTACCGGGACAGAAATGAAAAACTGTTTTTT,CASAYRDRNEKLFF
14,TRBV29-1,.,TRBJ1-1,.,TGCAGCGTTAGGGGGGGCCAAATAGTCGCTGAAGCTTTCTTT,CSVRGGQIVAEAFF
14,TRBV5-5,.,TRBJ1-1,TRBD1,TGTGCCAGCAGCCGGTCAGGGGGGAACACTGAAGCTTTCTTT,CASSRSGGNTEAFF
14,TRBV4-1,.,TRBJ2-7,.,TGCGCCAGCAGCGGTACCGGGAGCTCCTACGAGCAGTACTTC,CASSGTGSSYEQYF
18,TRBV7-2,.,TRBJ2-5,TRBD2,TGTGCCAGCAGCTTAGCGCCAGGTAGCGGGAGGGCTAAAGAGACCCAGTACTTC,CASSLAPGSGRAKETQYF
13,TRBV7-6,.,TRBJ1-3,.,TGTGCCAGCAGCTTAGGGGCTGCGAACACCATATATTTT,CASSLGAANTIYF
16,TRBV4-2,.,TRBJ2-3,TRBD2,TGTGCCAGCAGCCAAGGACTAGCGGGAGCGGGAGATACGCAGTATTTT,CASSQGLAGAGDTQYF
15,TRBV21-1,.,TRBJ2-3,.,TGTGCCAGCAGCCGAGGGCCAAGAATCACAGATACGCAGTATTTT,CASSRGPRITDTQYF
13,TRBV27,once,TRBJ2-1,TRBD2,TGTGCCAGCAGTCCCCAAGGACTAGCCGAGCAGTTCTTC,CASSPQGLAEQFF
15,TRBV5-1,.,TRBJ2-3,.,TGCGCCAGCAGCTTCGGGGGGCCGAGCACAGATACGCAGTATTTT,CASSFGGPSTDTQYF
14,TRBV5-6,few,TRBJ1-5,.,TGTGCCAGCAGCTCCGGACAGCACAATCAGCCCCAGCATTTT,CASSSGQHNQPQHF
14,TRBV9,few,TRBJ1-6,TRBD1,TGTGCCAGCAGCCTCCGACAGGGTCATTCACCCCTCCACTTT,CASSLRQGHSPLHF
16,TRBV7-2,.,TRBJ2-7,TRBD2,TGTGCCAGCAGCTTAGTGGCGGGGGGGCCCTCCGGGGAGCAGTACTTC,CASSLVAGGPSGEQYF
17,TRBV5-4,.,TRBJ2-6,.,TGTGCCAGCAGTGGGCCGTCCTTACCCTCTGGGGCCAACGTCCTGACTTTC,CASSGPSLPSGANVLTF
15,TRBV13,.,TRBJ2-7,TRBD2,TGTGCCAGCAGCCGATTTTCGGGAGGGAGCTACGAGCAGTACTTC,CASSRFSGGSYEQYF
14,TRBV5-1,.,TRBJ1-3,.,TGCGCCAGCAGCGGCGACAGCTCTGGAAACACCATATATTTT,CASSGDSSGNTIYF
16,TRBV18,few,TRBJ1-5,TRBD1,TGTGCCAGCTCACCACCGGGACAGGGGAAGTGGGAGCCCCAGCATTTT,CASSPPGQGKWEPQHF
15,TRBV11-2,.,TRBJ2-7,TRBD1,TGTGCCAGCAGCTCAGCTCGACAGGGCTCCTACGAGCAGTACTTC,CASSSARQGSYEQYF
15,TRBV7-2,.,TRBJ2-7,.,TGTGCCAGCAGCCCGTATTTTGCGGGACAGCACGAGCAGTACTTC,CASSPYFAGQHEQYF
15,TRBV20-1,.,TRBJ2-3,TRBD2,TGCAGTGCTAGTGGGACTAGCGTGAGCACAGATACGCAGTATTTT,CSASGTSVSTDTQYF
20,TRBV23-1,.,TRBJ2-5,TRBD1,TGCGCCAGCAGTCAATCGCCTTCCAACTTTCGGACAGGGGTATACGAGACCCAGTACTTC,CASSQSPSNFRTGVYETQYF
13,TRBV19,.,TRBJ2-7,.,TGTGCCAGTAGTATAGGCAGGGACTACGAGCAGTACTTC,CASSIGRDYEQYF
15,TRBV6-5,.,TRBJ2-1,.,TGTGCCAGCAGGACCAATTGGGCAGGCTACAATGAGCAGTTCTTC,CASRTNWAGYNEQFF
15,TRBV7-3,.,TRBJ2-1,TRBD1,TGTGCCAGCAGCTTAACGACAGGGTCATACAATGAGCAGTTCTTC,CASSLTTGSYNEQFF
14,TRBV7-9,.,TRBJ1-1,.,TGTGCCAGCAGCTCCCTGAACAGGAACACTGAAGCTTTCTTT,CASSSLNRNTEAFF
20,TRBV7-4,.,TRBJ1-3,.,TGTGCCAGCAGTCCATCTCCCCGAGACGACAGGCCTAGCTCTGGAAACACCATATATTTT,CASSPSPRDDRPSSGNTIYF
15,TRBV20-1,.,TRBJ2-3,.,TGCAGTGCTAGTATTAAGAGCGTTCACCCAGATACGCAGTATTTT,CSASIKSVHPDTQYF
13,TRBV4-2,.,TRBJ2-3,.,TGTGCCAGCAGCCAAGTTGACTCAGATACGCAGTATTTT,CASSQVDSDTQYF
15,TRBV28,.,TRBJ2-2,TRBD2,TGTGCCAGCAGTTTGTTCGGGAGGGGGACCGGGGAGCTGTTTTTT,CASSLFGRGTGELFF
15,TRBV19,.,TRBJ2-2,TRBD1,TGTGCCAGTAGTATGACAGGGGTAGTTATCGGGGAGCTGTTTTTT,CASSMTGVVIGELFF
14,TRBV2,.,TRBJ2-3,.,TGTGCCAGCAGTGAAACGACAATCACAGATACGCAGTATTTT,CASSETTITDTQYF
17,TRBV21-1,.,TRBJ2-7,.,TGTGCCAGCAGCACCCGGGGGGAGCGGACTCTCCCCTACGAGCAGTACTTC,CASSTRGERTLPYEQYF